The 15 T cell receptor beta chains below come from one sample, sequenced in a study of vaccination and CD4 T cells after COVID-19. Their antigens are not known. CD4+ T cells that had been cultured provided DNA sequenced with the Oncomine TCR Beta short-read assay. Someone extracted genomic DNA from cultured CD4+ T cells. TCRdb analysed the PCR reads with MiXCR anew, one entry per CDR3 protein. The repertoire has under 7,500 distinct CDR3 sequences, around 33% of them found once; the top ten carry over 35%. As to treatment: roughly 10-day PBMC culture with coronavirus spike peptide pools or control peptides (ViraFEST assay). CD4+ T lymphocytes from the unexposed donor were collected before the COVID-19 pandemic (2011-2018). The specimen was CD4+ T cells from blood, cultured in vitro. These receptors were collected from a human donor in good health.

The chain links TRBV7-3 to TRBJ2-1; TRBD2 agrees at 9 bases. V was pared by 5 bases and J by 4 bases, with 6 bases of the junction left unmatched. There are 15 residues in the CDR3. Germline V gene data show CDR1 as SGHTA and CDR2 as FQGTGA. The CDR3 spells CASSPGLAEYNEQFF. The CDR3 DNA reads as TGTGCCAGCAGCCCGGGACTAGCTGAGTACAATGAGCAGTTCTTC.

This clonotype was counted between two and nine times. The chain has TRBV27 and TRBJ2-5; D possibly corresponds to TRBD1 (6 bases). The CDR3 consists of 17 residues. V gave up 3 bases and J gave up 2 bases, with 19 bases separating them. The V gene's germline CDR1 is MNHEY and CDR2 SMNVEV (reference sequence). The CDR3 coding sequence is TGTGCCAGCAGTTTCCGAATTATAGGACAGAATCAAGAGACCCAGTACTTC. Protein product: CASSFRIIGQNQETQYF.

This clonotype came up a few times. This rearrangement joins TRBV6-1 to TRBJ1-1; D gene ambiguous. The CDR3 loop spans 14 amino acids. From germline, CDR1 is MNHNS and CDR2 SASEGT. V was clipped by 7 bases and J by 2 bases, with 14 bases between them. The CDR3 DNA reads TGTGCCAGCAAAATCTCAGGCGCTAACACTGAAGCTTTCTTT. Translation gives CASKISGANTEAFF.

This clonotype was detected a few times. This chain connects TRBV20-1 to TRBJ2-1; TRBD1 agrees at 8 bases. Per germline, CDR1 DFQATT and CDR2 SNEGSKA (reference sequence). This CDR3 contains 16 residues. With 5 bases clipped from V and 4 bases from J, the junction kept 13 bases outside the gene matches. For the CDR3, the DNA is TGCAGTGCTCGTAGCCTTCAGGGGGCCCCATACAATGAGCAGTTCTTC. It specifies CSARSLQGAPYNEQFF.

The V and J genes are TRBV19 and TRBJ1-5; D gene uncertain. Trimming left V 0 bases short and J 1 base short, with 7 bases between. This CDR3 has 15 residues. Germline V lookup: CDR1 LNHDA, CDR2 SQIVND (reference sequence). The CDR3 loop is CASSIEPGSNQPQHF. The DNA of the CDR3 is TGTGCCAGTAGTATAGAACCTGGGAGCAATCAGCCCCAGCATTTT.

This clonotype was counted a few times. The rearrangement joins TRBV6-1 to TRBJ1-2; the match to TRBD1 covers 9 bases. The germline V gene encodes CDR1 MNHNS and CDR2 SASEGT. The CDR3 spans 17 residues. V shed 8 bases and J 4 bases; nucleotides not matched to a gene: 17. The CDR3 nucleotides are TGTGCCAGCTATTACAGGGGGCGAACAAGGGCCTTCTATGGCTACACCTTC. Protein product: CASYYRGRTRAFYGYTF.

This clonotype has a handful of counts. The chain carries TRBV28 and TRBJ2-5; D is unclear. This CDR3 region has 14 residues. CDR1 MDHEN and CDR2 SYDVKM come from the germline V gene. V shed 1 base and J shed 5 bases, with 11 bases lying between them. This chain's CDR3 is CASSLLATTETQYF. The DNA for the CDR3 is TGTGCCAGCAGTTTATTGGCCACGACGGAGACCCAGTACTTC.

The V and J genes are TRBV30 and TRBJ1-5; D uncertain. The CDR3 spans 14 residues. Per germline, CDR1 GTSNPN and CDR2 SVGIG (reference sequence). V was pared by 3 bases and J by 10 bases, with 19 bases between. CDR3 sequence reads: CAWSLETVEEPQHF. The CDR3 DNA reads as TGTGCCTGGAGCCTTGAAACGGTGGAGGAACCCCAGCATTTT.

This clonotype showed up just a few times. The CDR3 here is CSARRISVTGELFF. DNA for the CDR3: TGCAGTGCTAGACGGATTAGCGTTACCGGGGAGCTGTTTTTT. The V call is TRBV20-1, the J call TRBJ2-2, with TRBD2 as a possible D gene (5 bases). This CDR3 region has 14 residues. V dropped 2 bases and J dropped 5 bases, with 12 bases sitting between them. Germline V gene lookup returns CDR1 DFQATT and CDR2 SNEGSKA (reference sequence).

This rearrangement joins TRBV7-9 to TRBJ2-5, with 7 bases fitting TRBD1. V trimming: 1 base; J trimming: 1 base; junction bases outside the gene matches: 9. The CDR3 extends over 17 amino acids. Germline CDR1 SEHNR, CDR2 FQNEAQ (reference sequence). CDR3 amino acids: CASSLVRARDSQETQYF. CDR3 nucleotide sequence: TGTGCCAGCAGCTTAGTACGAGCCCGGGACAGCCAAGAGACCCAGTACTTC.

The chain uses TRBV6-1 and TRBJ2-1; 7 positions agree with TRBD2. V gave up 5 bases and J gave up 8 bases; unmatched junction bases: 12. The CDR3 is made up of 15 amino acids. Germline lookup yields CDR1 MNHNS and CDR2 SASEGT. Here the CDR3 DNA reads TGTGCCAGCAGTAATCGCGCGGGAGCGAAGGATGAGCAGTTCTTC. It yields the protein CASSNRAGAKDEQFF.

This clonotype was counted only a few times. The V gene is TRBV25-1, the J gene TRBJ1-6; D uncertain. The CDR3 has 13 residues. V lost 3 bases to trimming and J lost 7 bases, with 7 bases between them. In germline, CDR1 is MGHDK, CDR2 SYGVNS. The CDR3, as DNA: TGTGCCAGCAGTGAGTTTGGAAATTCACCCCTCCACTTT. Its protein is CASSEFGNSPLHF.

This chain connects TRBV20-1 to TRBJ2-7; possible D gene TRBD2, 5 bases. The CDR3 is 12 amino acids. The germline CDR1 and CDR2 sequences are DFQATT and SNEGSKA (reference sequence). Between the trimmed V and J ends, which lost 3 bases and 7 bases, there was a span of 13 bases. The CDR3 is CSASVGQREQYF. Written as DNA, the CDR3 is TGCAGTGCTAGTGTCGGGCAGCGGGAGCAGTACTTC.

Worth noting for this clonotype: This could be a read error, since a much larger clone is one nucleotide away. The chain carries TRBV6-1 and TRBJ2-2; D remains ambiguous. Trimming took 6 bases from V and 4 from J, leaving 21 bases between them. The germline CDR1 and CDR2 sequences are MNHNS and SASEGT. The CDR3 loop spans 17 amino acids. CDR3 nucleotides: TGTGCCAGCAGCGACCCTAGGCAGGCAGGTCGCACCGGGGAGCTGTTTTTT. Protein: CASSDPRQAGRTGELFF.

This CDR3 is CSALQFGNQPQHF. CDR3 DNA: TGCAGTGCTCTACAGTTCGGCAATCAGCCCCAGCATTTT. This chain connects TRBV20-1 to TRBJ1-5; D gene unclear. The CDR3 runs 13 residues. The germline gives CDR1 DFQATT, CDR2 SNEGSKA (reference sequence). Deletions cut 5 bases from V and 2 bases from J, with 10 bases between.